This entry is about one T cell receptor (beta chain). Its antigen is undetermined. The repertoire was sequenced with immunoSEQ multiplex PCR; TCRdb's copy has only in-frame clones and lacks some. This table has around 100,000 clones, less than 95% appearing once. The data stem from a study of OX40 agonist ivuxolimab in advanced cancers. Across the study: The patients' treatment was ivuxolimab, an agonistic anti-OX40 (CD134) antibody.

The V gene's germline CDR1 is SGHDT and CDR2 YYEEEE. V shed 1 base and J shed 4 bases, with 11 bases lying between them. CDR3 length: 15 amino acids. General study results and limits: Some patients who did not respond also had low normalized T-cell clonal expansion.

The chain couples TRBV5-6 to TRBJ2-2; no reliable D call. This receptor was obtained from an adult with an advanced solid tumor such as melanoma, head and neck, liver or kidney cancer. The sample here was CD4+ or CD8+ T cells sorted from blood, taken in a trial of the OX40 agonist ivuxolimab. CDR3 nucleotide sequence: TGTGCCAGCAGCTTGTGGTGGAGTTCCACCGGGGAGCTGTTTTTT. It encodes CASSLWWSSTGELFF.